Reported below is one T cell receptor (beta chain). The source of the sample is a study of shared clonotypes between healthy human individuals. The study enrolled healthy HIV-negative adults without recent acute infections or vaccinations as donors. CD4+ cells underwent separation, giving CD45RA+ naive and CD45RA-negative memory subsets. TCRdb's copy holds only in-frame clones and misses some; the assay was immunoSEQ multiplex PCR. The repertoire consists of 850,000 to 1,200,000 clones, with about 75% occurring once and the leading ten covering 1.4%. The TCR comes from a man in his late teens or twenties in good health. The sequenced sample consisted of memory CD4+ T cells sorted from blood. Subset indicated: CD45RA-negative fraction.

The chain's CDR3 is CASSRQGPLETQYF. The CDR3 nucleotides read TGTGCCAGCAGCCGACAGGGTCCCCTAGAGACCCAGTACTTC. This chain joins TRBV7-9 and TRBJ2-5, with 7 positions matching TRBD1. Germline trimming cut 5 bases from V and 4 bases from J; bases unmatched to any gene: 7. This CDR3 contains 14 residues. CDR1 SEHNR and CDR2 FQNEAQ come from the germline V gene (reference sequence).